These 9 T cell receptor beta chains came from one sample sequenced in a study of OX40 agonist ivuxolimab in advanced cancers. TCRdb keeps only in-frame clones here, not all; method: immunoSEQ multiplex PCR. The table lists about 86,000 clones, 87% of them singletons. This material consisted of CD4+ or CD8+ T cells sorted from blood, taken in a trial of the OX40 agonist ivuxolimab. The receptors come from an adult with an advanced solid tumor such as melanoma, head and neck, liver or kidney cancer.

The genes are TRBV29-1 and TRBJ2-3; 8 bases agree with TRBD1. CDR1 SQVTM and CDR2 ANQGSEA come from the germline V gene. The CDR3 consists of 12 residues. V was clipped by 2 bases and J by 10 bases; unmatched bases: 5. As DNA, the CDR3 is TGCAGCGTTGAACCAGGGGGCTATGCGCAGTATTTT. Protein product: CSVEPGGYAQYF.

The chain is built from TRBV29-1 and TRBJ2-1, with D unresolved. V was cut by 0 bases and J by 5 bases, with 8 bases left in between. Per the germline V gene, CDR1 is SQVTM and CDR2 is ANQGSEA. The length of the CDR3 is 13 residues. DNA for the CDR3: TGCAGCGTTGAAGAGTGGGCTGACAATGAGCAGTTCTTC. This gives the protein CSVEEWADNEQFF.

The rearrangement joins TRBV4-1 to TRBJ2-3, with no clear D. This CDR3 has 17 amino acids. Germline CDR1 and CDR2: MGHRA and YSYEKL. Trimming shortened V by 1 base and J by 0 bases, and 14 bases separated the two germline ends. Here the CDR3 DNA reads TGCGCCAGCAGCCAAGTTCCGGGTGCCGCTAGCACAGATACGCAGTATTTT. This codes for CASSQVPGAASTDTQYF.

The V call is TRBV9, the J call TRBJ2-2, with TRBD1 matching over 9 bases. CDR1 is SGDLS and CDR2 is YYNGEE in the germline V gene. Trimming at V came to 0 bases and at J to 1 base, leaving 1 base not matched to a gene. This CDR3 contains 16 residues. The CDR3 here is CASSVGQGVNTGELFF. The CDR3, as DNA: TGTGCCAGCAGCGTAGGACAGGGGGTGAACACCGGGGAGCTGTTTTTT.

The chain recombines TRBV2 with TRBJ1-5, with TRBD1 matching over 7 bases. The V gene end was trimmed by 4 bases and the J gene end by 2 bases; junction bases not matched to a gene: 5. Germline CDR1 is SNHLY and CDR2 is FYNNEI. The CDR3 contains 15 residues. The CDR3 bases are TGTGCCAGCAGTGGAGACAGGGAGGGCAATCAGCCCCAGCATTTT. The encoded protein is CASSGDREGNQPQHF.

The chain employs TRBV28 and TRBJ2-3, with no clear D. Trimming removed 2 bases from V and 7 bases from J, with 4 bases in between. Per the germline V gene, CDR1 is MDHEN and CDR2 is SYDVKM. This CDR3 contains 11 residues. CDR3 in amino acids: CASSLTHTQYF. CDR3 sequence (DNA): TGTGCCAGCAGTTTAACCCATACGCAGTATTTT.

This chain joins TRBV7-9 and TRBJ2-5, with 8 bases fitting TRBD2. The CDR3 sequence is 14 residues long. With V trimmed by 5 bases and J by 11 bases, 13 bases remained unmatched. Germline V gives CDR1 SEHNR, CDR2 FQNEAQ (reference sequence). The CDR3: CASSLGGRAGEQYF. CDR3 DNA: TGTGCCAGCAGCCTAGGCGGGCGAGCGGGGGAGCAGTACTTC. Drawing the rest from reference TRBV7-9 and TRBJ2-5, the complete variable domain is DTGVSQNPRHKITKRGQNVTFRCDPISEHNRLYWYRQTLGQGPEFLTYFQNEAQLEKSRLLSDRFSAERPKGSFSTLEIQRTEQGDSAMYLCASSLGGRAGEQYFGPGTRLLVL.

The rearrangement uses TRBV29-1 and TRBJ2-3; 9 nucleotides align to TRBD2. Germline values: CDR1 SQVTM, CDR2 ANQGSEA. The CDR3 is 17 amino acids. As DNA, the CDR3 is TGCCGCGCCGAGGCGGGGGGGGGCTACACTAGCACAGATACGCAGTATTTT. Its protein product is CRAEAGGGYTSTDTQYF.

Only one count was recorded for this clone. The chain recombines TRBV7-8 with TRBJ2-1; D may be TRBD1 (6 bases). With 10 bases removed from V and 0 bases from J, the gap between germline ends came to 13 bases. CDR3 size: 14 residues. Germline CDR1 SGHVS, CDR2 FQNEAQ. The CDR3 spells CATDSGSSYNEQFF. The CDR3 DNA reads as TGTGCCACGGACAGCGGTAGCTCCTACAATGAGCAGTTCTTC. Filled out from reference TRBV7-8 and TRBJ2-1, the complete variable domain reads GAGVSQSPRYKVAKRGQDVALRCDPISGHVSLFWYQQALGQGPEFLTYFQNEAQLDKSGLPSDRFFAERPEGSVSTLKIQRTQQEDSAVYLCATDSGSSYNEQFFGPGTRLTVL.